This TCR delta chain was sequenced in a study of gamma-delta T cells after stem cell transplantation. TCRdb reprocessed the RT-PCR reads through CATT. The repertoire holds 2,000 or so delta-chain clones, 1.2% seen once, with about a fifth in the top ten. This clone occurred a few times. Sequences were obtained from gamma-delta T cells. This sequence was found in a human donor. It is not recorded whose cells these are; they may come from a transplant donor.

The CDR3 coding sequence is TGTGCCTGTGACACTCTGGGGGATACGAAATCCTGGGACACCCGACAGATGTTTTTC. Translation gives CACDTLGDTKSWDTRQMFF. The V call is TRDV2, the J call TRDJ3; 12 nucleotides agree with TRDD3. The CDR3 runs 19 residues. Trimming removed 1 base from V and 1 base from J; junction bases left unmatched: 4. The germline CDR1 and CDR2 sequences are GEAIGNYY and EKD.